The TCR beta chain described here comes from a study of T-cell memory formation after mild COVID-19. In germline, CDR1 is SGDLS, CDR2 YYNGEE. CDR3 size: 13 residues. Deletions cut 0 bases from V and 3 bases from J, with 6 bases between. The table lists this clonotype with a few counts. TCRdb itself ran the 5' RACE reads through MiXCR, one entry per CDR3 protein. This sample has around 220,000 distinct CDR3 sequences, with 16% found just once. The source material was PBMCs or a T cell subset sorted from them (not recorded which). The clonotype was recovered from a man aged 18-30 years who had mild COVID-19 (a few samples of this study predate the infection). Cell type and time point are not known. This rearrangement joins TRBV9 to TRBJ2-5, with D uncertain. The CDR3 here is CASSVGFEETQYF. For the CDR3, the DNA is TGTGCCAGCAGCGTAGGGTTTGAAGAGACCCAGTACTTC.